A selection of T cell receptor beta chains follows, all from one sample in a study of blood T cell repertoires in COVID-19. Generated by immunoSEQ multiplex PCR, the TCRdb table keeps only in-frame clones and is missing some. The table records under 200,000 clones, approximately 88% of them present only once. The sequenced sample consisted of PBMCs or T cells enriched from blood (not recorded which). The source is an older woman who had recovered from COVID-19. Both conserved end residues are part of each CDR3. D genes are given only for firm matches. Some rows have no size entry. The others give once, few or many, or a class for an expanded clone.

abundance | j_gene | d_gene | v_gene | CDR3nt | CDR3aa
- | TRBJ1-1 | - | TRBV30 | TGTGCCTGGAGGGGGAACGACCCAGGGTTATCAGCTTTCTTT | CAWRGNDPGLSAFF
- | TRBJ2-1 | TRBD2 | TRBV5-1 | TGCGCCACCAAACCCCTAGCGGGAGGGTACAATGAGCAGTTCTTC | CATKPLAGGYNEQFF
- | TRBJ1-4 | - | TRBV28 | TGTGCCAGCAGCCCAGGCGCGGGGGCTAATGAAAAACTGTTTTTT | CASSPGAGANEKLFF
- | TRBJ1-1 | - | TRBV28 | TGTGCCAGCAACCACAGGGAAAAGGTCGTAGGTTTCTTT | CASNHREKVVGFF
- | TRBJ2-2 | - | TRBV3-1/TRBV3-2 | TGTGCCAGCAGCCAACCCCCCGCAACGAGTGACGGGGAGCTGTTTTTT | CASSQPPATSDGELFF
- | TRBJ2-3 | TRBD1 | TRBV9 | TGTGCCAGCAGCGAGAGACAGGGGGGAAACACAGATACGCAGTATTTT | CASSERQGGNTDTQYF
- | TRBJ2-1 | - | TRBV7-2 | TGTGCCAGCAGCCCCCGGGACACCTACAATGAGCAGTTCTTC | CASSPRDTYNEQFF
- | TRBJ1-5 | TRBD1 | TRBV29-1 | TGCAGCGCCCGGGACAGGGTAGGCCCCCAGCATTTT | CSARDRVGPQHF
- | TRBJ1-2 | TRBD1 | TRBV19 | TGTGCCAGTAGTCCTCCGGGACAGGGGTTTTATGGCTACACCTTC | CASSPPGQGFYGYTF
- | TRBJ2-1 | - | TRBV4-2 | TGTGCCAGCAGCCAAATGGGACATTGGGACAATGAGCAGTTCTTC | CASSQMGHWDNEQFF
- | TRBJ1-1 | - | TRBV10-3 | TGTGCCATCAGTGAAAGGGGTGGGGACACTGAAGCTTTCTTT | CAISERGGDTEAFF
- | TRBJ1-1 | - | TRBV5-1 | TGCGCCAGCAGTCCCCTGGGGCAGACAGGACTGAACACTGAAGCTTTCTTT | CASSPLGQTGLNTEAFF
- | TRBJ2-2 | - | TRBV2 | TGTGCCAGCAGTGAAAGACAGCTTACCGGGGAGCTGTTTTTT | CASSERQLTGELFF
- | TRBJ1-6 | - | TRBV7-2 | TGTGCCAGCAGCTTAGGGGCCGGAGGGGAACTCCACTTT | CASSLGAGGELHF
- | TRBJ2-7 | - | TRBV6-5 | TGTGCCAGCAGGGTTATTGGAAGCGTCTCCTACGAGCAGTACTTC | CASRVIGSVSYEQYF
- | TRBJ1-2 | - | TRBV4-1 | TGCGCCAGCAGCCACACTTTGGGGGGAAGGAACTATGGCTACACCTTC | CASSHTLGGRNYGYTF
- | TRBJ2-3 | TRBD2 | TRBV5-1 | TGCGCCAGCAGCACCAGCGGGGCCTACACAGATACGCAGTATTTT | CASSTSGAYTDTQYF
- | TRBJ2-7 | TRBD1 | TRBV29-1 | TGCAGCGTTGAAATGCCGGGACAGGGTACTTACGAGCAGTACTTC | CSVEMPGQGTYEQYF
- | TRBJ2-5 | TRBD2 | TRBV19 | TGTGCCAGTAGTATAACGACTAGCGGGGGTGGGGAGACCCAGTACTTC | CASSITTSGGGETQYF
once | TRBJ2-1 | TRBD2 | TRBV6-2/TRBV6-3 | TGTGCCAGCAGTCTACCGGGACTAGCGGCCTACAATGAGCAGTTCTTC | CASSLPGLAAYNEQFF
- | TRBJ1-1 | - | TRBV2 | TGTGCCAGCAAGGGGCGGGGTGAGACTGAAGCTTTCTTT | CASKGRGETEAFF
- | TRBJ1-1 | - | TRBV12-3/TRBV12-4 | TGTGCCAGCAGTCTAGGGAGATCCACTGAAGCTTTCTTT | CASSLGRSTEAFF
- | TRBJ2-3 | TRBD2 | TRBV7-9 | TGTGCCAGCAGCCCAGCGGGAGGGTCCACAGATACGCAGTATTTT | CASSPAGGSTDTQYF
- | TRBJ1-2 | - | TRBV6-1 | TGTGCCAGCAGTGAACTTTTGGGCAGTTACCCGTATGGCTACACCTTC | CASSELLGSYPYGYTF
- | TRBJ1-1 | - | TRBV5-1 | TGCGCCAGCAGCTGGCGGGGTTTAGGGTCGGACACTGAAGCTTTCTTT | CASSWRGLGSDTEAFF
- | TRBJ2-7 | - | TRBV25-1 | TGTGCCAGCAGTGAATATTGGGGCCTCGAGCAGTACTTC | CASSEYWGLEQYF
- | TRBJ2-5 | TRBD1 | TRBV7-9 | TGTGCCAGCAGCTTAGGACGGGTCGGGACAGGGACCACCCAAGAGACCCAGTACTTC | CASSLGRVGTGTTQETQYF
- | TRBJ1-5 | TRBD1 | TRBV2 | TGTGCCAGCAGTGAGACAGGGCGAGATCAGCCCCAGCATTTT | CASSETGRDQPQHF
few | TRBJ1-6 | TRBD1 | TRBV30 | TGTGCCTGGAGATTGGGACAGGGGAATTCACCCCTCCACTTT | CAWRLGQGNSPLHF
- | TRBJ2-1 | - | TRBV7-8 | TGTGCCAGCAGCTTAAAACGGGAACCTGCCTACAATGAGCAGTTCTTC | CASSLKREPAYNEQFF
- | TRBJ2-1 | TRBD2 | TRBV5-1 | TGCGCCAGCAGCTCAGTCCTAGCGGGACCTGAGCAGTTCTTC | CASSSVLAGPEQFF
once | TRBJ1-2 | TRBD1 | TRBV14 | TGTGCCAGCAGCCTTTACTCCGGGACAGGGGGCTTAGGCTATGGCTACACCTTC | CASSLYSGTGGLGYGYTF
- | TRBJ1-2 | TRBD1 | TRBV27 | TGTGCCAGCAGTCCGGGACAGGGCACCGATTGGGACTATGGCTACACCTTC | CASSPGQGTDWDYGYTF
- | TRBJ1-2 | - | TRBV19 | TGTGCCAGTAGGTCGACAGGAGGTAACTATGGCTACACCTTC | CASRSTGGNYGYTF
- | TRBJ1-5 | TRBD1 | TRBV2 | TGTGCCAGCAGTGAAAGCCAGGGGGCCGGACCCCAGCATTTT | CASSESQGAGPQHF
- | TRBJ2-4 | TRBD2 | TRBV6-5 | TGTGCCAGCAGTCCCGGGGGGGACCTTCGGACCATTCAGTACTTC | CASSPGGDLRTIQYF
- | TRBJ2-7 | - | TRBV6-1 | TGTGCCAGCAGTGAGGGCTCAGACTACGAGCAGTACTTC | CASSEGSDYEQYF
once | TRBJ2-1 | TRBD2 | TRBV27 | TGTGCCAGCAGTGGGATCGGGACTAGCGGGAGTAGGGAGCAGTTCTTC | CASSGIGTSGSREQFF
- | TRBJ1-2 | - | TRBV5-6 | TGTGCCAGCAGCTTGCCCGGGGAGAACTATGGCTACACCTTC | CASSLPGENYGYTF
once | TRBJ2-7 | TRBD1 | TRBV6-5 | TGTGCCAGCAGTTACACCTGGACAGGGAACGAGCAGTACTTC | CASSYTWTGNEQYF
- | TRBJ1-1 | TRBD1 | TRBV5-1 | TGCGCCAGCAGCTTGTATGGACAGGGGGCGGGAGCTTTCTTT | CASSLYGQGAGAFF
- | TRBJ1-5 | - | TRBV28 | TGTGCCAGCAGCTTCACAGGTGGCTTGAGTGCCCAGCATTTT | CASSFTGGLSAQHF
once | TRBJ1-1 | - | TRBV3-1/TRBV3-2 | TGTGCCAGCAGCCAACCCCCCGGGGGGGCGGCTTTCTTT | CASSQPPGGAAFF
- | TRBJ2-7 | TRBD2 | TRBV9 | TGTGCCAGCAGCGTGGACGGGGGGGCCTCCTACGAGCAGTACTTC | CASSVDGGASYEQYF
- | TRBJ2-7 | TRBD1 | TRBV6-6 | TGTGCCAGCCTCGGACAGGGAGGCTCCTACGAGCAGTACTTC | CASLGQGGSYEQYF
- | TRBJ2-7 | - | TRBV4-1 | TGCGCCAGCAGCCAAGCACCGGGCTACGAGCAGTACTTC | CASSQAPGYEQYF
- | TRBJ1-4 | - | TRBV5-4 | TGTGCCAGCAGCTTGGGGGGGCAGTATTTCGAAAAACTGTTTTTT | CASSLGGQYFEKLFF
- | TRBJ1-1 | TRBD1 | TRBV3-1/TRBV3-2 | TGTGCCAGCAGCCAGAACAGGGGGTTCACTGAAGCTTTCTTT | CASSQNRGFTEAFF